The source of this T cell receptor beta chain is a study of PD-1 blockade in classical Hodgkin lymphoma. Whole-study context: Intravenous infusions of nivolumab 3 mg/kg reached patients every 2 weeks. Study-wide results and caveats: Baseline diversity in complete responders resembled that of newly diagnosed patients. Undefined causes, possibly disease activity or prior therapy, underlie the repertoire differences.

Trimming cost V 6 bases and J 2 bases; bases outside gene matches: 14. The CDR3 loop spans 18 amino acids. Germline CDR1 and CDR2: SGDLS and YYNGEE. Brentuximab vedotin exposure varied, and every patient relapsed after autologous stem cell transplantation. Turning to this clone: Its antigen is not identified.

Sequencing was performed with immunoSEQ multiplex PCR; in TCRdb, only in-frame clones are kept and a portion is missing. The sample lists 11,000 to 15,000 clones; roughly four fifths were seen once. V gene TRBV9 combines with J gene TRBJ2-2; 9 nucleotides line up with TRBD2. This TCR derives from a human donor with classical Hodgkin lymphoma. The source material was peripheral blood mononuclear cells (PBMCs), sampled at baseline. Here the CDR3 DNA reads TGTGCCAGCACTAAGGGGGATAGCGGGGGTTATAACACCGGGGAGCTGTTTTTT. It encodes CASTKGDSGGYNTGELFF.